The 30 T cell receptor beta chains given below trace back to one sample, sequenced in a study of monozygotic twins with cystic fibrosis. Profiled with immunoSEQ multiplex PCR; TCRdb holds only in-frame clones, not every one. The sample carries about 36,000 clones, approximately 90% recorded once. Sequenced sample: blood. The receptor source for this set is a boy between 2 and 10 years old with cystic fibrosis.

V and J are TRBV11-3 and TRBJ2-7, with 8 bases identical to TRBD2. Trimming removed 3 bases from V and 2 bases from J; junction bases left unmatched: 6. The CDR3 runs to 15 residues. The germline V gene has CDR1 SGHNT and CDR2 YENEEA. CDR3 DNA sequence: TGTGCCAGCAGCTTGCGGGGGGTTAAACCCTACGAGCAGTACTTC. It codes for CASSLRGVKPYEQYF.

This clone was detected only once. The chain is built from TRBV27 and TRBJ1-1; D call uncertain. V lost 0 bases and J 2 bases, leaving 10 bases between the germline ends. CDR1 and CDR2 (germline): MNHEY, SMNVEV (reference sequence). The CDR3 is 15 residues long. Written as DNA, the CDR3 is TGTGCCAGCAGTTTATCGGCCGGGGTTAACACTGAAGCTTTCTTT. Translating it yields CASSLSAGVNTEAFF.

V usage is TRBV18 and J usage is TRBJ1-5; 8 bases map to TRBD1. The V gene's germline CDR1 is KGHSH and CDR2 LQKENI. Unmatched junction bases numbered 12, after V lost 6 bases and J lost 2 bases. The CDR3 covers 17 residues. CDR3 protein: CASSLNGQGERNQPQHF. The CDR3, as DNA: TGTGCCAGCTCTCTCAATGGACAGGGCGAGCGCAATCAGCCCCAGCATTTT.

This clone came up once. CDR3 residues: CASSDRRTGYGNTIYF. In DNA form, the CDR3 reads TGTGCCAGCAGCGACCGGCGGACAGGGTATGGAAACACCATATATTTT. The chain joins TRBV13 to TRBJ1-3; 8 bases agree with TRBD1. The CDR3 extends over 16 amino acids. Germline-derived CDR1 and CDR2 are PRHDT and FYEKMQ (reference sequence). Trimming removed 5 bases from V and 3 bases from J; junction bases left unmatched: 9.

This clone was counted a single time. The rearrangement uses TRBV5-5 and TRBJ2-7; D is perhaps TRBD1 (5 bases). V gave up 4 bases and J gave up 2 bases, with 13 bases separating them. CDR3 length: 14 amino acids. Germline CDR1 SGHKS, CDR2 YYEKEE (reference sequence). The CDR3 reads CASSPPDIPYEQYF. The CDR3 DNA follows: TGTGCCAGCAGCCCTCCGGACATCCCCTACGAGCAGTACTTC.

This clone was detected once. The J gene is TRBJ1-1, the V gene TRBV19; 9 bases are shared with TRBD1. J lost 3 bases, V lost 4 bases, and 3 bases had no gene match. This CDR3 contains 14 residues. From germline, CDR1 is LNHDA and CDR2 SQIVND (reference sequence). The CDR3, as DNA: TGTGCCAGTAGTAGGGACAGGGAGTACACTGAAGCTTTCTTT. This codes for CASSRDREYTEAFF.

CDR3 sequence: CASGGTSVTDTQYF. As DNA, the CDR3 is TGTGCCAGCGGAGGGACTAGCGTCACAGATACGCAGTATTTT. The chain uses TRBV28 and TRBJ2-3; the match to TRBD2 covers 10 bases. The V gene's germline CDR1 is MDHEN and CDR2 SYDVKM. CDR3 length: 14 amino acids. Trimming at V came to 8 bases and at J to 2 bases, leaving 4 bases not matched to a gene.

The chain employs TRBV5-1 and TRBJ2-3; 9 positions match TRBD2. The germline V gene encodes CDR1 SGHRS and CDR2 YFSETQ. This CDR3 is built from 15 residues. V gave up 6 bases and J gave up 4 bases; unmatched junction bases: 9. The CDR3 here is CASKPGLAYPDTQYF. CDR3 sequence (DNA): TGCGCCAGCAAACCGGGACTAGCTTATCCAGATACGCAGTATTTT.

The rearrangement uses TRBV6-1 and TRBJ2-5; D gene uncertain. The CDR3 spans 14 residues. CDR1 is MNHNS and CDR2 is SASEGT in the germline V gene. The V and J ends lost 2 bases and 0 bases respectively, with 7 bases between them. The CDR3 region is CASSERPYQETQYF. DNA for the CDR3: TGTGCCAGCAGTGAACGACCGTACCAAGAGACCCAGTACTTC.

The chain is built from TRBV29-1 and TRBJ2-7; weak D call: TRBD2 (6 bases). Germline V gene data show CDR1 as SQVTM and CDR2 as ANQGSEA. The CDR3 sequence is 14 residues long. With 4 bases removed from V and 6 bases from J, the gap between germline ends came to 19 bases. The chain's CDR3 is CSVGSGGVTSEQYF. The CDR3 nucleotides are TGCAGCGTTGGATCTGGAGGGGTGACCTCCGAGCAGTACTTC.

The chain uses TRBV7-9 and TRBJ2-2; TRBD1 aligns across 9 bases. CDR1 is SEHNR and CDR2 is FQNEAQ in the germline V gene (reference sequence). The CDR3 covers 15 residues. With 5 bases clipped from V and 2 bases from J, the junction kept 3 bases outside the gene matches. CDR3 coding DNA: TGTGCCAGCAGCCGGGGACAGGGTAACACCGGGGAGCTGTTTTTT. The encoded protein is CASSRGQGNTGELFF.

This clone was found once. The chain links TRBV18 to TRBJ1-2; possible D gene TRBD1, 5 bases. The CDR3 extends over 15 amino acids. V lost 3 bases to trimming and J lost 6 bases, with 17 bases between them. Germline V gene data show CDR1 as KGHSH and CDR2 as LQKENI. The CDR3 bases are TGTGCCAGCTCACCGAACCAGGGATCTTACGATGGCTACACCTTC. Protein: CASSPNQGSYDGYTF.

This chain connects TRBV21-1 to TRBJ2-7; the D call of TRBD2 is as the table states it, not checked on the DNA. TRBV21-1 counts as a pseudogene. The CDR3 has 17 amino acids. CDR3 region: CASSKERETRETYEQYF. The CDR3, as DNA: TGTGCCAGCAGCAAAGAACGCGAGACTAGGGAAACCTACGAGCAGTACTTC.

This clone has a handful of counts. J is TRBJ2-7 and V is TRBV7-9, with D unresolved. CDR3 size: 12 residues. Germline V CDR1 and CDR2: SEHNR, FQNEAQ (reference sequence). The V and J ends lost 1 base and 3 bases respectively, with 4 bases between them. The CDR3 spells CASSLGDYEQYF. The CDR3 DNA reads TGTGCCAGCAGCTTAGGAGACTACGAGCAGTACTTC.

This clone was found once. The chain employs TRBV2 and TRBJ2-2; no firm D call. CDR1 SNHLY and CDR2 FYNNEI come from the germline V gene. Trimming removed 6 bases from V and 4 bases from J, with 12 bases in between. This CDR3 is built from 14 residues. CDR3: CASRASGVTGELFF. CDR3 nucleotides: TGTGCCAGCAGGGCCTCAGGCGTCACCGGGGAGCTGTTTTTT.

The chain recombines TRBV11-3 with TRBJ1-2; D might be TRBD1 (5 bases). The V and J ends lost 5 bases and 6 bases respectively, with 13 bases between them. Per the germline V gene, CDR1 is SGHNT and CDR2 is YENEEA. The CDR3 has 13 amino acids. The CDR3 here is CASSRGTADGYTF. In DNA form, the CDR3 reads TGTGCCAGCAGCCGTGGGACGGCTGATGGCTACACCTTC.

As to this clone: The junction differs from germline at one of its ends, possibly a read error. CDR3 amino acids: CASSSDGPNQKLFF. The CDR3 DNA is TGCGCCAGCTCCTCGGACGGCCCTAATCAAAAACTGTTTTTT. The chain joins TRBV5-1 to TRBJ1-4; D ambiguous. The V gene's germline CDR1 is SGHRS and CDR2 YFSETQ. This CDR3 contains 14 residues.

The rearrangement uses TRBV10-3 and TRBJ1-1, with a tentative D call TRBD1 (5 bases). Per the germline V gene, CDR1 is ENHRY and CDR2 is SYGVKD. Trimming cost V 2 bases and J 5 bases, with 21 bases left between them. The CDR3 is 17 amino acids. The CDR3 bases are TGTGCCATCAGTGAGGCAGGGCATGTGTCGTCGCGAACTGAAGCTTTCTTT. It encodes CAISEAGHVSSRTEAFF.

V gene TRBV9 combines with J gene TRBJ1-2; 9 bases map to TRBD1. J lost 6 bases, V lost 3 bases, and 6 bases had no gene match. CDR1 SGDLS and CDR2 YYNGEE come from the germline V gene. CDR3 size: 14 residues. CDR3 loop: CASSATGGADGYTF. The CDR3 coding sequence is TGTGCCAGCAGCGCAACAGGGGGCGCAGATGGCTACACCTTC.

V gene TRBV5-1 combines with J gene TRBJ1-1; tentative D call: TRBD1 (6 bases). This CDR3 region has 16 residues. Germline V gene data show CDR1 as SGHRS and CDR2 as YFSETQ. With 3 bases removed from V and 0 bases from J, the gap between germline ends came to 15 bases. In nucleotides, the CDR3 is TGCGCCAGCAGCTGGCTACAGGGTCCCCTGAACACTGAAGCTTTCTTT. Its translation: CASSWLQGPLNTEAFF. Full variable domain (missing parts from reference TRBV5-1 and TRBJ1-1): KAGVTQTPRYLIKTRGQQVTLSCSPISGHRSVSWYQQTPGQGLQFLFEYFSETQRNKGNFPGRFSGRQFSNSRSEMNVSTLELGDSALYLCASSWLQGPLNTEAFFGQGTRLTVV.

This chain links TRBV7-6 with TRBJ2-2, with unresolved D. This CDR3 is built from 14 residues. Trimming took 2 bases from V and 3 from J, leaving 7 bases between them. From germline, CDR1 is SGHVS and CDR2 FNYEAQ. The CDR3 DNA reads TGTGCCAGCAGCTTAAACGAGTACACCGGGGAGCTGTTTTTT. It encodes CASSLNEYTGELFF.

The chain employs TRBV5-8 and TRBJ1-1, with D uncertain. There are 15 residues in the CDR3. Looked up from germline, CDR1 is SGHTS and CDR2 is YDEGEE. V lost 4 bases and J lost 3, with 16 bases in between. The CDR3 region is CASSPLILRDTEAFF. CDR3 nucleotides: TGTGCCAGCAGCCCCCTAATTCTCCGGGACACTGAAGCTTTCTTT. The full variable domain, its missing parts supplied by reference TRBV5-8 and TRBJ1-1, is EAGVTQSPTHLIKTRGQQATLRCSPISGHTSVYWYQQALGLGLQFLLWYDEGEERNRGNFPPRFSGRQFPNYSSELNVNALELEDSALYLCASSPLILRDTEAFFGQGTRLTVV.

The chain combines TRBV27 with TRBJ2-7; 11 nucleotides align to TRBD1. V gave up 5 bases and J gave up 7 bases; unmatched junction bases: 10. CDR1 and CDR2 (germline): MNHEY, SMNVEV (reference sequence). There are 15 residues in the CDR3. CDR3 coding DNA: TGTGCCAGCAGTCCGGGGACAGGGGGAAGGGGAGAGCAGTACTTC. Translated, it gives CASSPGTGGRGEQYF.

The chain joins TRBV7-9 to TRBJ2-7, with D maybe TRBD1 (7 bases). Deletions cut 5 bases from V and 2 bases from J, with 16 bases between. CDR3 length equals 15 residues. The germline V gene has CDR1 SEHNR and CDR2 FQNEAQ (reference sequence). Here the CDR3 DNA reads TGTGCCAGCAGCCAGGGGGGCGGGGAGACCTACGAGCAGTACTTC. Translation gives CASSQGGGETYEQYF.

The chain links TRBV10-3 to TRBJ2-2, with D possibly TRBD1 on 6 matching bases. From germline, CDR1 is ENHRY and CDR2 SYGVKD. The CDR3 has 14 amino acids. Trimming stripped 8 bases from V and 0 bases from J, with 10 bases between. For the CDR3, the DNA is TGTGCCATCGGGGACACCACGAACACCGGGGAGCTGTTTTTT. As protein: CAIGDTTNTGELFF.

This chain joins TRBV9 and TRBJ1-5; no firm D call. V lost 6 bases and J 0 bases, leaving 10 bases between the germline ends. Germline V gene sequence: CDR1 SGDLS, CDR2 YYNGEE. This CDR3 is 14 amino acids long. CDR3 sequence (DNA): TGTGCCAGCAACCCAACTTATAGCAATCAGCCCCAGCATTTT. Translating gives CASNPTYSNQPQHF.

The gene calls are TRBV6-5 and TRBJ2-3; no clear D gene. V lost 0 bases and J lost 10, with 11 bases in between. Germline lookup yields CDR1 MNHEY and CDR2 SVGAGI. The CDR3 runs 13 residues. CDR3 nucleotides: TGTGCCAGCAGTTACTCGTCCGTCAGTCCGCAGTATTTT. Encoded protein: CASSYSSVSPQYF.

The sample holds one count of this clone. CDR3 protein: CASSPYGEEAFF. CDR3 DNA: TGTGCCAGCTCACCTTACGGAGAAGAAGCTTTCTTT. The chain is built from TRBV18 and TRBJ1-1; D gene ambiguous. Trimming removed 3 bases at V and 8 bases at J, with 10 bases between. Germline V gives CDR1 KGHSH, CDR2 LQKENI. The CDR3 totals 12 residues.

The rearrangement uses TRBV6-1 and TRBJ1-5, with 8 bases lining up with TRBD1. CDR1 is MNHNS and CDR2 is SASEGT in the germline V gene. V dropped 8 bases and J dropped 2; count of bases not matched to a gene: 8. The CDR3 loop spans 15 amino acids. CDR3 nucleotide sequence: TGTGCCAGCGGAGAGGACAGGGTTCGCAATCAGCCCCAGCATTTT. Translation gives CASGEDRVRNQPQHF.

This clone was observed a few times. The chain couples TRBV14 to TRBJ1-2; D is possibly TRBD1 (5 bases). The CDR3 spans 14 residues. The germline V gene encodes CDR1 SGHDN and CDR2 FVKESK. V was clipped by 1 base and J by 7 bases, with 13 bases between them. The CDR3, as DNA: TGTGCCAGCAGCCAAGCAAAGGGGCTTGGTGGCTACACCTTC. Encoded protein: CASSQAKGLGGYTF.